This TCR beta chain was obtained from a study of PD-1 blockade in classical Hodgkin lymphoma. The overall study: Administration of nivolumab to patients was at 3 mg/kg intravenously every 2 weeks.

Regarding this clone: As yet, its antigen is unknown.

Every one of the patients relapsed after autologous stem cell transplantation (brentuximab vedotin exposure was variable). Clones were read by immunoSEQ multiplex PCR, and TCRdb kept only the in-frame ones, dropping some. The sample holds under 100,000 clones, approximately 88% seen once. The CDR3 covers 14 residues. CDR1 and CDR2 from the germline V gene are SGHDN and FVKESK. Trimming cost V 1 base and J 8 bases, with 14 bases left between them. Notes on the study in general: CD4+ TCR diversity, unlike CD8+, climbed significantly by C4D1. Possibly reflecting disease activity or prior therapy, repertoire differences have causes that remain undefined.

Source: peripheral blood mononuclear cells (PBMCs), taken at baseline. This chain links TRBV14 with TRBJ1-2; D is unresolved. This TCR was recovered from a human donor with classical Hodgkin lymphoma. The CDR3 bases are TGTGCCAGCAGCCAAGTGGGAGGCCATGGGGGCTACACCTTC. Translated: CASSQVGGHGGYTF.